This is a list of T cell receptor beta chains from one sample in a study of T-cell memory formation after mild COVID-19. TCRdb re-called the 5' RACE reads with MiXCR, one entry per CDR3 protein. This table has approximately 300,000 distinct CDR3 sequences, about a sixth appearing once. Sequencing was performed on PBMCs or a T cell subset sorted from them (not recorded which). The receptors derive from a man between 18 and 35 years old who had mild COVID-19 (a few samples of this study predate the infection). Cell type and time point are not known. CDR3s include the opening cysteine and the closing phenylalanine or tryptophan. The D gene is left open where the match is weak. Some rows mark clone size as missing; the rest say once, few, many or name a class of expanded clone.

cdr3_nt: TGTGCCAGCAGCTTGCGTTCTGGCGGGGGCCGCACAGATACGCAGTATTTT
cdr3_aa: CASSLRSGGGRTDTQYF
j_call: TRBJ2-3
d_call: -
v_call: TRBV7-9
clone_size: many

cdr3_nt: TGCGCCAGCAGCTTGGGAACTAGCGGGGGGAGTGATGAGCAGTTCTTC
cdr3_aa: CASSLGTSGGSDEQFF
j_call: TRBJ2-1
d_call: TRBD2
v_call: TRBV5-1
clone_size: -

cdr3_nt: TGTGCCAGCAGTGCGGGCGGACTTGAAGCTTTCTTT
cdr3_aa: CASSAGGLEAFF
j_call: TRBJ1-1
d_call: -
v_call: TRBV2
clone_size: -

cdr3_nt: TGCAGTGCCGGAAGCCAGACTAGCAAACAAGAGACCCAGTACTTC
cdr3_aa: CSAGSQTSKQETQYF
j_call: TRBJ2-5
d_call: TRBD2
v_call: TRBV20-1
clone_size: many

cdr3_nt: TGTGCCAGCAGCGGGACAGGGGGCCTCGGAACGGCCGAGCAGTACTTC
cdr3_aa: CASSGTGGLGTAEQYF
j_call: TRBJ2-7
d_call: TRBD1
v_call: TRBV12-3/TRBV12-4
clone_size: -

cdr3_nt: TGTGCCAGCAGCTTAGAACGACAGACCAGCTATGGCTACACCTTC
cdr3_aa: CASSLERQTSYGYTF
j_call: TRBJ1-2
d_call: -
v_call: TRBV7-2
clone_size: -

cdr3_nt: TGTGCCACCCACGGGGGCCCAGGCACAGATACGCAGTATTTT
cdr3_aa: CATHGGPGTDTQYF
j_call: TRBJ2-3
d_call: -
v_call: TRBV28
clone_size: -

cdr3_nt: TGCGCCAGCAGCCAAGATCGGGTCGGAGATAACTACACCTTC
cdr3_aa: CASSQDRVGDNYTF
j_call: TRBJ1-2
d_call: -
v_call: TRBV4-3
clone_size: -

cdr3_nt: TGTGCCAGCGGGACCCCGGCAGATACGCAGTATTTT
cdr3_aa: CASGTPADTQYF
j_call: TRBJ2-3
d_call: -
v_call: TRBV12-3/TRBV12-4
clone_size: -

cdr3_nt: TGTGCCAGCAAAGGCGGGGGGGCGAACACCGGGGAGCTGTTTTTT
cdr3_aa: CASKGGGANTGELFF
j_call: TRBJ2-2
d_call: TRBD2
v_call: TRBV6-1
clone_size: -

cdr3_nt: TGTGCCAGCAGTTACATCAGGGGCCATCAGCCCCAGCATTTT
cdr3_aa: CASSYIRGHQPQHF
j_call: TRBJ1-5
d_call: -
v_call: TRBV6-6
clone_size: few

cdr3_nt: TGTGCCTGGAGTAAGACCCCTTCCTACGAGCAGTACTTC
cdr3_aa: CAWSKTPSYEQYF
j_call: TRBJ2-7
d_call: -
v_call: TRBV30
clone_size: -

cdr3_nt: TGCAGTGCTGATAGGGGGCATGATGGCTACACCTTC
cdr3_aa: CSADRGHDGYTF
j_call: TRBJ1-2
d_call: TRBD1
v_call: TRBV20-1
clone_size: -

cdr3_nt: TGTGCCAGCAGCGCCTACTATGGCTACACCTTC
cdr3_aa: CASSAYYGYTF
j_call: TRBJ1-2
d_call: -
v_call: TRBV25-1
clone_size: -

cdr3_nt: TGCAGCGGGGGGGGTGAGGAGACCCAGTACTTC
cdr3_aa: CSGGGEETQYF
j_call: TRBJ2-5
d_call: TRBD2
v_call: TRBV29-1
clone_size: -

cdr3_nt: TGTGCCAGCATATCACAGGGGGCGTCCTACAATGAGCAGTTCTTC
cdr3_aa: CASISQGASYNEQFF
j_call: TRBJ2-1
d_call: TRBD1
v_call: TRBV28
clone_size: -

cdr3_nt: TGCGCCAGCAGCTTGGCAGGGACGAACACTGAAGCTTTCTTT
cdr3_aa: CASSLAGTNTEAFF
j_call: TRBJ1-1
d_call: -
v_call: TRBV5-1
clone_size: -

cdr3_nt: TGTGCCAGCAGTTTGGACCAAATGAACACTGAAGCTTTCTTT
cdr3_aa: CASSLDQMNTEAFF
j_call: TRBJ1-1
d_call: -
v_call: TRBV12-3/TRBV12-4
clone_size: -

cdr3_nt: TGTGCCAGCAGAGTCTCGGACGCCCTCTACGAGCAGTACTTC
cdr3_aa: CASRVSDALYEQYF
j_call: TRBJ2-7
d_call: -
v_call: TRBV12-3/TRBV12-4
clone_size: few

cdr3_nt: TGTGCCAGCAGTGAGGAGCGGGTCCTCCAAGAGACCCAGTACTTC
cdr3_aa: CASSEERVLQETQYF
j_call: TRBJ2-5
d_call: -
v_call: TRBV6-6
clone_size: few

cdr3_nt: TGCGCCAGCAGCTTGGGGGATATCCTGGAGCAGTACTTC
cdr3_aa: CASSLGDILEQYF
j_call: TRBJ2-7
d_call: -
v_call: TRBV5-1
clone_size: few

cdr3_nt: TGCGCCAGCAGCTTTCGAGCGGGGCGGGGGGATACGCAGTATTTT
cdr3_aa: CASSFRAGRGDTQYF
j_call: TRBJ2-3
d_call: TRBD2
v_call: TRBV4-1
clone_size: few

cdr3_nt: TGCAGTGTCCTCAACCGGGAGGAGGGGAACTATGGCTACACCTTC
cdr3_aa: CSVLNREEGNYGYTF
j_call: TRBJ1-2
d_call: -
v_call: TRBV20-1
clone_size: few

cdr3_nt: TGTGCCAGCAGCTTAGTAGCTATCGGCAATGAGCAGTTCTTC
cdr3_aa: CASSLVAIGNEQFF
j_call: TRBJ2-1
d_call: -
v_call: TRBV7-2
clone_size: -

cdr3_nt: TGCGCCAGCAGCATAACCGAGGGAAGAAGCGAGCAGTACTTC
cdr3_aa: CASSITEGRSEQYF
j_call: TRBJ2-7
d_call: -
v_call: TRBV5-1
clone_size: few

cdr3_nt: TGTGCCAGCAGCCTGACGACAGGAAACTATGGCTACACCTTC
cdr3_aa: CASSLTTGNYGYTF
j_call: TRBJ1-2
d_call: -
v_call: TRBV7-2
clone_size: -

cdr3_nt: TGTGCCAGCAGCAAGGATGAGAACACTGAAGCTTTCTTT
cdr3_aa: CASSKDENTEAFF
j_call: TRBJ1-1
d_call: -
v_call: TRBV12-3/TRBV12-4
clone_size: few

cdr3_nt: TGCGCCACATCTCATATCGGGCTCGGAAATGAGCAGTTCTTC
cdr3_aa: CATSHIGLGNEQFF
j_call: TRBJ2-1
d_call: -
v_call: TRBV10-2
clone_size: -

cdr3_nt: TGCAGCGTCGCCCCAGGGCCCGCTGGCACTGAAGCTTTCTTT
cdr3_aa: CSVAPGPAGTEAFF
j_call: TRBJ1-1
d_call: -
v_call: TRBV29-1
clone_size: few

cdr3_nt: TGTGCCAGCAGTTTCGGGTTCCCAGGGGTTGAGCAGTTCTTC
cdr3_aa: CASSFGFPGVEQFF
j_call: TRBJ2-1
d_call: -
v_call: TRBV12-3/TRBV12-4
clone_size: once

cdr3_nt: TGTGCCAGCAGCCGACTCGGGGTAGGGGGGCTCGAGACCCAGTACTTC
cdr3_aa: CASSRLGVGGLETQYF
j_call: TRBJ2-5
d_call: -
v_call: TRBV7-9
clone_size: few

cdr3_nt: TGCGCCAGCAGTGAGTCGAGCTCCTACAATGAGCAGTTCTTC
cdr3_aa: CASSESSSYNEQFF
j_call: TRBJ2-1
d_call: -
v_call: TRBV10-1
clone_size: few

cdr3_nt: TGCGCCAGCAAAAGGGGGGGGATGGGGACTGAAGCTTTCTTT
cdr3_aa: CASKRGGMGTEAFF
j_call: TRBJ1-1
d_call: -
v_call: TRBV10-2
clone_size: few

cdr3_nt: TGTGCCAGCACCAGAGAGGGGCCTAATTCACCCCTCCACTTT
cdr3_aa: CASTREGPNSPLHF
j_call: TRBJ1-6
d_call: -
v_call: TRBV7-2
clone_size: few

cdr3_nt: TGTGCCAGCAGTTACGATAGCCTCTTCCCCCTCCACTTT
cdr3_aa: CASSYDSLFPLHF
j_call: TRBJ1-6
d_call: -
v_call: TRBV6-5
clone_size: -

cdr3_nt: TGCAGTGCTGGCAGACAGGGGCAGGTGGGTTCACCCCTCCACTTT
cdr3_aa: CSAGRQGQVGSPLHF
j_call: TRBJ1-6
d_call: TRBD1
v_call: TRBV20-1
clone_size: -

cdr3_nt: TGTGCCAGCAGTCCGACCCCTACACTTGGTCTTCAGTTCTTC
cdr3_aa: CASSPTPTLGLQFF
j_call: TRBJ2-1
d_call: -
v_call: TRBV7-6
clone_size: few

cdr3_nt: TGTGCCAGCAGCATACCGGGACAGGGGGCGAGTGAGCAGTTCTTC
cdr3_aa: CASSIPGQGASEQFF
j_call: TRBJ2-1
d_call: TRBD1
v_call: TRBV7-9
clone_size: few

cdr3_nt: TGCAGTGCTAGAGTAGGGCTGGGCACTGAAGCTTTCTTT
cdr3_aa: CSARVGLGTEAFF
j_call: TRBJ1-1
d_call: -
v_call: TRBV20-1
clone_size: few

cdr3_nt: TGTGCCAGCGGGCCAGGGGTAGCGGGGGGGCTTGAGCAGTTCTTC
cdr3_aa: CASGPGVAGGLEQFF
j_call: TRBJ2-1
d_call: TRBD2
v_call: TRBV5-5
clone_size: few

cdr3_nt: TGCAGTGCTAGAGCTAGCGGGGGGGCTACAGATACGCAGTATTTT
cdr3_aa: CSARASGGATDTQYF
j_call: TRBJ2-3
d_call: TRBD2
v_call: TRBV20-1
clone_size: -

cdr3_nt: TGCAGTGCTACAGGACAGCTAGCTAACTATGGCTACACCTTC
cdr3_aa: CSATGQLANYGYTF
j_call: TRBJ1-2
d_call: -
v_call: TRBV20-1
clone_size: few

cdr3_nt: TGTGCCATCCGGGACAGGGGTTTCGAGCAGTACTTC
cdr3_aa: CAIRDRGFEQYF
j_call: TRBJ2-7
d_call: TRBD1
v_call: TRBV10-3
clone_size: -

cdr3_nt: TGCAGCGTGGGACAGGGGGCATCTGTGGGCTACACCTTC
cdr3_aa: CSVGQGASVGYTF
j_call: TRBJ1-2
d_call: TRBD1
v_call: TRBV29-1
clone_size: few

cdr3_nt: TGTGCCAGCAGGGGGGAAGAGGGGGCGAGAGGAAACACCATATATTTT
cdr3_aa: CASRGEEGARGNTIYF
j_call: TRBJ1-3
d_call: TRBD1
v_call: TRBV28
clone_size: few

cdr3_nt: TGTGCCAGCAGCTTATTCTCCACAGGTGCAGGGGATACGCAGTATTTT
cdr3_aa: CASSLFSTGAGDTQYF
j_call: TRBJ2-3
d_call: -
v_call: TRBV7-2
clone_size: -

cdr3_nt: TGCGCCAGCAGCTTGCTGAAACAGGGTTTGAACACTGAAGCTTTCTTT
cdr3_aa: CASSLLKQGLNTEAFF
j_call: TRBJ1-1
d_call: -
v_call: TRBV5-1
clone_size: few

cdr3_nt: TGTGCCAGCAGCCAAGATGGGGGCTCCTACGAGCAGTACTTC
cdr3_aa: CASSQDGGSYEQYF
j_call: TRBJ2-7
d_call: -
v_call: TRBV3-1
clone_size: few

cdr3_nt: TGTGCCAGCTTCGAGAGGTTACGGGGCTACACCTTC
cdr3_aa: CASFERLRGYTF
j_call: TRBJ1-2
d_call: -
v_call: TRBV12-3/TRBV12-4
clone_size: few

cdr3_nt: TGCAGTGCTAAGGGGGGGAGTGAGCCCCAGCATTTT
cdr3_aa: CSAKGGSEPQHF
j_call: TRBJ1-5
d_call: -
v_call: TRBV20-1
clone_size: -

cdr3_nt: TGTGCCAGCAGCCAAGCTAGTAACCGTCCAGATACGCAGTATTTT
cdr3_aa: CASSQASNRPDTQYF
j_call: TRBJ2-3
d_call: -
v_call: TRBV7-2
clone_size: few

cdr3_nt: TGTGCCAGCAGCTTAGCGGACCACACAGATACGCAGTATTTT
cdr3_aa: CASSLADHTDTQYF
j_call: TRBJ2-3
d_call: -
v_call: TRBV7-2
clone_size: few

cdr3_nt: TGTGCCAGCAGCTTAGCCACCGGGGCCTTTGATTCACCCCTCCACTTT
cdr3_aa: CASSLATGAFDSPLHF
j_call: TRBJ1-6
d_call: -
v_call: TRBV5-6
clone_size: -

cdr3_nt: TGTGCCAGCAGTTTTAGTAGCAGGGCCACTGAAGCTTTCTTT
cdr3_aa: CASSFSSRATEAFF
j_call: TRBJ1-1
d_call: -
v_call: TRBV12-3/TRBV12-4
clone_size: few

cdr3_nt: TGTGCCACCAGTGATTTTGCGGGCAGGGGGCCTTTTAGGAGTGCGGATGAGCAGTTCTTC
cdr3_aa: CATSDFAGRGPFRSADEQFF
j_call: TRBJ2-1
d_call: TRBD1
v_call: TRBV24-1
clone_size: few

cdr3_nt: TGCGCCAGCAGCCCATTTCGGGGGCTAACAGATACGCAGTATTTT
cdr3_aa: CASSPFRGLTDTQYF
j_call: TRBJ2-3
d_call: -
v_call: TRBV5-1
clone_size: -

cdr3_nt: TGCGCCAGCAGCCAGGGGGCTAAGAACACCGGGGAGCTGTTTTTT
cdr3_aa: CASSQGAKNTGELFF
j_call: TRBJ2-2
d_call: -
v_call: TRBV4-1
clone_size: few